This T cell receptor (beta chain) was sequenced for a study of tumour-infiltrating T cells in Burkitt lymphoma. Study-wide results and caveats: Several public clonotypes were shared across many Burkitt lymphoma patients.

V lost 1 base to trimming and J lost 9 bases, with 15 bases between them. Germline V gene lookup returns CDR1 LGHNA and CDR2 YSLEER. The CDR3 totals 14 residues. The protocol was immunoSEQ multiplex PCR, while the TCRdb copy is restricted to in-frame clones and leaves out a portion. The data contain more than 40,000 clones, roughly 30% of them seen just once; the ten biggest clones take up 2.9%. This clone has just a few counts. Antigen: not known. This chain joins TRBV4-3 and TRBJ1-1; D not certain. The sequence came from a human donor with Burkitt lymphoma. The specimen sequenced was tumor tissue. This chain's CDR3 is CASSQVPLEGKAFF. CDR3 sequence (DNA): TGCGCCAGCAGCCAAGTCCCCCTGGAGGGCAAAGCTTTCTTT.